Listed below are T cell receptor beta chains from one sample, sequenced in a study of graft-versus-host responses after intestinal transplantation. Clones were sequenced by immunoSEQ multiplex PCR, and TCRdb holds only the in-frame ones, with some missing. The sample yields about 130,000 clones, more than 80% seen once. These receptors have no identified antigens. The sequences come from unstimulated CD4+ T cells sorted from spleen or lymph node cells, collected before intestinal transplant. The receptors come from a human donor who received an intestinal transplant. The CDR3 runs from the conserved cysteine through the conserved F or W. D genes are given only for firm matches. A clone size is listed for some rows: how often the clone was seen (once, few, many), or a class if it is expanded.

clone size,J gene,V gene,D gene,CDR3 protein,CDR3 DNA
-,TRBJ2-3,TRBV5-4,-,CASRSGLSSKDTQYF,TGTGCCAGCAGATCAGGTTTATCCTCTAAGGATACGCAGTATTTT
-,TRBJ2-7,TRBV20-1,-,CSAGDLYEQYF,TGCAGTGCTGGCGATCTCTACGAGCAGTACTTC
-,TRBJ2-3,TRBV2,-,CASSFKLSTDTQYF,TGTGCCAGCAGTTTCAAGCTGAGCACAGATACGCAGTATTTT
once,TRBJ1-3,TRBV25-1,TRBD1,CASNDRAKAGNTIYF,TGTGCCAGCAACGACAGGGCCAAGGCTGGAAACACCATATATTTT
-,TRBJ2-3,TRBV5-1,TRBD2,CASYQRAGGASTDTQYF,TGCGCCAGCTACCAGCGGGCGGGGGGAGCAAGCACAGATACGCAGTATTTT
-,TRBJ2-5,TRBV2,-,CASSESWAEETQYF,TGTGCCAGCAGTGAAAGTTGGGCAGAAGAGACCCAGTACTTC
few,TRBJ1-2,TRBV7-2,-,CASSLARGPWGGYTF,TGTGCCAGCAGCTTAGCGAGGGGCCCCTGGGGGGGCTACACCTTC
-,TRBJ1-2,TRBV5-1,-,CASSLAWDAYGYTF,TGCGCCAGCAGCTTGGCCTGGGATGCATATGGCTACACCTTC
once,TRBJ1-1,TRBV5-1,-,CASSPRREEEAFF,TGCGCCAGCAGCCCCCGCCGGGAGGAGGAAGCTTTCTTT
-,TRBJ2-1,TRBV6-6,TRBD2,CASSPGGAVDEQFF,TGTGCCAGCAGCCCCGGGGGGGCGGTCGATGAGCAGTTCTTC
-,TRBJ2-7,TRBV6-1,-,CASGSGAYEQYF,TGTGCCTCCGGGAGTGGGGCCTACGAGCAGTACTTC
-,TRBJ1-6,TRBV5-8,TRBD1,CASPRRTGDSPLHF,TGTGCCAGCCCGAGGAGGACAGGGGACTCACCCCTCCACTTT
-,TRBJ2-1,TRBV30,-,CAWESRWRDYNEQFF,TGTGCCTGGGAAAGCCGGTGGAGGGACTACAATGAGCAGTTCTTC
-,TRBJ1-4,TRBV11-3,-,CASSPQFSNIGNEKLFF,TGTGCCAGCAGCCCGCAGTTCAGCAACATCGGGAATGAAAAACTGTTTTTT
-,TRBJ1-3,TRBV6-1,TRBD1,CASSAQAPGQGDTIYF,TGTGCCAGCAGTGCACAAGCCCCGGGACAGGGAGACACCATATATTTT
once,TRBJ2-3,TRBV7-2,-,CASSFQRGTDTQYF,TGTGCCAGCAGCTTCCAGCGGGGCACAGATACGCAGTATTTT
-,TRBJ1-5,TRBV6-1,-,CASSESAGFRQPQHF,TGTGCCAGCAGTGAATCGGCAGGGTTTCGTCAGCCCCAGCATTTT
-,TRBJ2-7,TRBV2,-,CASTRAALHYEQYF,TGTGCCAGCACCCGGGCCGCCCTTCACTACGAGCAGTACTTC
-,TRBJ1-6,TRBV6-5,TRBD1,CASRDRQGAGSPLHF,TGTGCCAGCAGGGATAGACAGGGGGCCGGATCACCCCTCCACTTT
-,TRBJ2-3,TRBV6-5,TRBD2,CASSPAGATDTQYF,TGTGCCAGCAGCCCAGCGGGGGCCACAGATACGCAGTATTTT
-,TRBJ1-4,TRBV4-1,-,CASSLPPSKLFF,TGCGCCAGCAGCCTCCCGCCTAGTAAACTGTTTTTT
-,TRBJ2-7,TRBV5-1,TRBD1,CASRFRDSSYEQYF,TGCGCCAGCAGGTTTCGGGACAGCTCCTACGAGCAGTACTTC
once,TRBJ1-2,TRBV6-1,-,CASSEQGFNYGYTF,TGTGCCAGCAGTGAACAGGGGTTTAACTATGGCTACACCTTC
-,TRBJ1-4,TRBV25-1,-,CASSEAESFNEKLFF,TGTGCCAGCAGTGAAGCGGAGAGCTTTAATGAAAAACTGTTTTTT
-,TRBJ2-2,TRBV11-2,-,CASSLTGELFF,TGTGCCAGCAGCCTGACCGGGGAGCTGTTTTTT
-,TRBJ2-5,TRBV4-1,-,CASSRQETQYF,TGCGCCAGCAGTCGCCAAGAGACCCAGTACTTC
-,TRBJ2-1,TRBV9,TRBD2,CASSVEAGGVFEQFF,TGTGCCAGCAGCGTAGAGGCGGGGGGGGTCTTTGAGCAGTTCTTC
-,TRBJ2-5,TRBV9,-,CASSNPGRGGYQETQYF,TGTGCCAGCAGCAACCCTGGGAGGGGGGGCTATCAAGAGACCCAGTACTTC
-,TRBJ1-5,TRBV27,-,CASSPGINQPQHF,TGTGCCAGCAGTCCAGGGATTAATCAGCCCCAGCATTTT
-,TRBJ2-2,TRBV2,TRBD2,CASRPGGYTGELFF,TGTGCCAGCAGGCCGGGGGGGTACACCGGGGAGCTGTTTTTT
-,TRBJ2-2,TRBV18,TRBD1,CASSPRTGSSYGELFF,TGTGCCAGCTCACCACGGACAGGGTCGTCGTACGGGGAGCTGTTTTTT
-,TRBJ2-1,TRBV9,TRBD2,CASSPTSGGHHEQFF,TGTGCCAGCAGCCCCACAAGCGGGGGTCACCATGAGCAGTTCTTC
-,TRBJ1-2,TRBV27,-,CASSSGAAFGYTF,TGTGCCAGCAGTTCTGGGGCAGCCTTCGGCTACACCTTC
-,TRBJ2-7,TRBV30,-,CAWSVGQSYEQYF,TGTGCCTGGAGTGTAGGACAGAGCTACGAGCAGTACTTC
-,TRBJ2-5,TRBV2,TRBD1,CASSGQGRETQYF,TGTGCCAGCAGTGGACAGGGCCGAGAGACCCAGTACTTC
-,TRBJ2-3,TRBV11-2,-,CANSLGRSTDTQYF,TGTGCCAACAGCTTAGGGCGATCCACAGATACGCAGTATTTT
-,TRBJ2-5,TRBV5-1,TRBD1,CASSLAPGGEETQYF,TGCGCCAGCAGCTTGGCCCCAGGGGGTGAAGAGACCCAGTACTTC
-,TRBJ1-1,TRBV29-1,-,CSGRWFGRTEAFF,TGCAGCGGTCGTTGGTTCGGGCGCACTGAAGCTTTCTTT
once,TRBJ2-2,TRBV19,-,CASSIKRTNTGELFF,TGTGCCAGTAGTATTAAACGGACCAACACCGGGGAGCTGTTTTTT
-,TRBJ1-4,TRBV9,TRBD1,CASSARGDRINEKLFF,TGTGCCAGCAGCGCGAGAGGGGACAGGATTAATGAAAAACTGTTTTTT
-,TRBJ2-7,TRBV7-2,TRBD2,CASSRSGGAYEQYF,TGTGCCAGCAGCCGGAGCGGGGGGGCGTACGAGCAGTACTTC